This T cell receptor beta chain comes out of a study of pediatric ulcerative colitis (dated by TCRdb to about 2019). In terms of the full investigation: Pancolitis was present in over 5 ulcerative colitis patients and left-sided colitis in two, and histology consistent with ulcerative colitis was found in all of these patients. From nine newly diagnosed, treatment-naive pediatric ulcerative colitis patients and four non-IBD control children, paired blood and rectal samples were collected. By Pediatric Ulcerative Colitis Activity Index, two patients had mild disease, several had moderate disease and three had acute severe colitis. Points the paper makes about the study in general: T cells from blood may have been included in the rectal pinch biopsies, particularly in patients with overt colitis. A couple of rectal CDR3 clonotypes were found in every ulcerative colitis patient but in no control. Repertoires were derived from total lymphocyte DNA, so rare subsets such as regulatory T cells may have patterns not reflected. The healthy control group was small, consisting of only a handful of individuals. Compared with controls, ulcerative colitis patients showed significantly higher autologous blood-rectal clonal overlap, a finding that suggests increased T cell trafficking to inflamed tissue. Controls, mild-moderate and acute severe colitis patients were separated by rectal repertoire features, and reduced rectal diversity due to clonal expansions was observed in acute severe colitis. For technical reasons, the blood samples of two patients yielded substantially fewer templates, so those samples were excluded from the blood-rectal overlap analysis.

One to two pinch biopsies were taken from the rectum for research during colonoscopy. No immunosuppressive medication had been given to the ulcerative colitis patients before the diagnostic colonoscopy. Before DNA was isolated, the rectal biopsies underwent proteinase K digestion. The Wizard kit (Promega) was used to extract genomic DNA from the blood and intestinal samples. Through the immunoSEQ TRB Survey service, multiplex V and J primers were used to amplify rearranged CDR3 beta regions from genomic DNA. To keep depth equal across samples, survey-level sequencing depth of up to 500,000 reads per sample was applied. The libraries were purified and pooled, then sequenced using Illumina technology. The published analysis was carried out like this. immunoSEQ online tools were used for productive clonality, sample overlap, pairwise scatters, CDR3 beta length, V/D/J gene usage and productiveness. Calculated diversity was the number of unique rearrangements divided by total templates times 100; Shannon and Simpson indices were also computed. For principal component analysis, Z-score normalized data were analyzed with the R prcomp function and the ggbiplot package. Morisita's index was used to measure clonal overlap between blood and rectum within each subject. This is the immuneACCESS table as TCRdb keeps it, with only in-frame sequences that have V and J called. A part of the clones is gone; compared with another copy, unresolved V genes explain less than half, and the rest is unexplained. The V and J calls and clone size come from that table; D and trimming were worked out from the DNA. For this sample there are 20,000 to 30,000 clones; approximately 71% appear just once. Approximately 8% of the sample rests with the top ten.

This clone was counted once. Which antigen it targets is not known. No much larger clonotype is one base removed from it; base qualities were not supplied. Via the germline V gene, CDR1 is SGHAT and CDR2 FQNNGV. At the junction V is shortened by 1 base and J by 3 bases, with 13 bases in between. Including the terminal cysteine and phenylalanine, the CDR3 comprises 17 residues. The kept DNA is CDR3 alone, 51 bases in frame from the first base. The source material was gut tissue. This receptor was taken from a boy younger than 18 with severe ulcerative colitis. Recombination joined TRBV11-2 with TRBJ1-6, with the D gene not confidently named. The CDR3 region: CASSLVWGEGYNSPLHF. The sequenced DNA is TGTGCCAGCAGCTTAGTCTGGGGTGAAGGCTATAATTCACCCCTCCACTTT.